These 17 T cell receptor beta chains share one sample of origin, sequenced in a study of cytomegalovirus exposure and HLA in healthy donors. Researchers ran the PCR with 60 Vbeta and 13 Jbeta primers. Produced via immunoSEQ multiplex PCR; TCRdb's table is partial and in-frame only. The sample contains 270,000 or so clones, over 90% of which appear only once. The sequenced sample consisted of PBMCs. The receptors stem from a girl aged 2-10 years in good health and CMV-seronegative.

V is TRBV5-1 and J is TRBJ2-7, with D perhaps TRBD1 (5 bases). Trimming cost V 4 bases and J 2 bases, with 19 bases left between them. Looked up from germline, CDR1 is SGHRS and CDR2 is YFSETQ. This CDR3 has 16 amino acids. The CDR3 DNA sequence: TGCGCCAGCAGCCGCCTCAGTGGGGCTCTAGCCTACGAGCAGTACTTC. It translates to CASSRLSGALAYEQYF. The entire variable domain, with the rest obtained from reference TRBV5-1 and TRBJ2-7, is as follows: KAGVTQTPRYLIKTRGQQVTLSCSPISGHRSVSWYQQTPGQGLQFLFEYFSETQRNKGNFPGRFSGRQFSNSRSEMNVSTLELGDSALYLCASSRLSGALAYEQYFGPGTRLTVT.

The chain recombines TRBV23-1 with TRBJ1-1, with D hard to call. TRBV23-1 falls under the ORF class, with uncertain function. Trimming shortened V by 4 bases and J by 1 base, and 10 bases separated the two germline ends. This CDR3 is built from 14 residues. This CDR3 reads CASSRGGRNTEAFF. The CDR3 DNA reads TGCGCCAGCAGTCGCGGAGGGCGGAACACTGAAGCTTTCTTT.

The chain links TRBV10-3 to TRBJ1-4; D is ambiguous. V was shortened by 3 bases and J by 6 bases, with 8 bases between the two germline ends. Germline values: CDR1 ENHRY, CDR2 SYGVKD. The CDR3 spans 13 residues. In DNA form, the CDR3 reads TGTGCCATCAGTGACCTAATGGATGAAAAACTGTTTTTT. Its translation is CAISDLMDEKLFF.

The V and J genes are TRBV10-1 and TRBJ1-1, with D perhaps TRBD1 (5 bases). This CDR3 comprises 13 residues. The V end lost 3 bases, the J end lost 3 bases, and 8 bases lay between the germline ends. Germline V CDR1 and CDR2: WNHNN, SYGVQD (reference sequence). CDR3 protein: CASSDDSYTEAFF. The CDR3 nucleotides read TGCGCCAGCAGTGATGACAGTTACACTGAAGCTTTCTTT.

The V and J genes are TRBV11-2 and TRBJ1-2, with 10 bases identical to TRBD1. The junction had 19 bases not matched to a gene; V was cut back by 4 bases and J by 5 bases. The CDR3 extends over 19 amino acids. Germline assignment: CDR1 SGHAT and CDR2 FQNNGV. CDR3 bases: TGTGCCAGCAGCTCCAATTACCGGGACAGGGGCCCTATACCGTATGGCTACACCTTC. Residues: CASSSNYRDRGPIPYGYTF.

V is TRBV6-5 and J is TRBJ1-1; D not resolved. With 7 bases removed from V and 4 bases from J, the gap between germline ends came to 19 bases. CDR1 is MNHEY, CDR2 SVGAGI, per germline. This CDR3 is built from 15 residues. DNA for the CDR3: TGTGCCAGCACCACGGGAAGGGAGAGTGGCACTGAAGCTTTCTTT. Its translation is CASTTGRESGTEAFF.

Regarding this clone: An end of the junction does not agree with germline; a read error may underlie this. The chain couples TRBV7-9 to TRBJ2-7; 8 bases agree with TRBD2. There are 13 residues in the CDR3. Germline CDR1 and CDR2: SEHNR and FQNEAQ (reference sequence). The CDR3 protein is CSSTGGAAYEQYF. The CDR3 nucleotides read TGTTCCAGCACCGGGGGGGCCGCCTACGAGCAGTACTTC.

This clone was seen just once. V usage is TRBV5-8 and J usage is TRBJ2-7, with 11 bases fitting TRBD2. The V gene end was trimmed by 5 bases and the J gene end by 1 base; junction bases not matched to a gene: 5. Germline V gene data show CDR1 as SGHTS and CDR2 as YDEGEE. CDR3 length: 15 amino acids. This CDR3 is CASRGGLAASYEQYF. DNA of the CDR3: TGTGCCAGCAGGGGGGGACTAGCGGCTTCCTACGAGCAGTACTTC.

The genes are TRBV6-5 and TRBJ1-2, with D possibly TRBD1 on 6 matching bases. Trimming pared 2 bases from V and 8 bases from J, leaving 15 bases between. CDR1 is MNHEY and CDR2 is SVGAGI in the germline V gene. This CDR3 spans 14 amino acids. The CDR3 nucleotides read TGTGCCAGCAGTTACCTAACAGGGTGGTGGGGCTACACCTTC. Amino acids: CASSYLTGWWGYTF.

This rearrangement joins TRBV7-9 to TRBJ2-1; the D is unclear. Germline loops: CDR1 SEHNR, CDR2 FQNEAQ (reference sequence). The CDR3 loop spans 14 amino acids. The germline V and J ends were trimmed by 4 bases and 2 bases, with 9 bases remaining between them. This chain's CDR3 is CASSSPHPYNEQFF. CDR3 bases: TGTGCCAGCAGCTCCCCCCATCCCTACAATGAGCAGTTCTTC.

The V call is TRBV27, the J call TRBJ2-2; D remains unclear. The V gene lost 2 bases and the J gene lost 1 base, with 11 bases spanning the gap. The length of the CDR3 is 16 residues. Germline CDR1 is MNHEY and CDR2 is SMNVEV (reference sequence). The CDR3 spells CASSLITKQNTGELFF. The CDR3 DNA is TGTGCCAGCAGTTTAATCACCAAACAGAACACCGGGGAGCTGTTTTTT.

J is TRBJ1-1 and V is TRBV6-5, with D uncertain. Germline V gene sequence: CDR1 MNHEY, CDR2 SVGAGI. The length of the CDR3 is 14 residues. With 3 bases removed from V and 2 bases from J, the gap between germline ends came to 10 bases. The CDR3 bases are TGTGCCAGCAGTTATCGAGGGCCAAACACTGAAGCTTTCTTT. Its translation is CASSYRGPNTEAFF.

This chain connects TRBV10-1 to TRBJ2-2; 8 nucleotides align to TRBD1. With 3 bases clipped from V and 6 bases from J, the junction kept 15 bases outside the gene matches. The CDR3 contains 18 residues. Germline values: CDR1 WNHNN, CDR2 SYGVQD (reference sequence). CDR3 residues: CASSDPSGAGGNAGELFF. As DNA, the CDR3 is TGCGCCAGCAGTGACCCCTCCGGTGCAGGGGGCAACGCCGGGGAGCTGTTTTTT.

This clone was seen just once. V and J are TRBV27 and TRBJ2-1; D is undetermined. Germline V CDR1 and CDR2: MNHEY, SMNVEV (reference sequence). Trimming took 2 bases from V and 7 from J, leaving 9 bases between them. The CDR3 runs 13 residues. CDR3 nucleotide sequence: TGTGCCAGCAGTTTAAGTTTTGAGAATGAGCAGTTCTTC. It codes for CASSLSFENEQFF.

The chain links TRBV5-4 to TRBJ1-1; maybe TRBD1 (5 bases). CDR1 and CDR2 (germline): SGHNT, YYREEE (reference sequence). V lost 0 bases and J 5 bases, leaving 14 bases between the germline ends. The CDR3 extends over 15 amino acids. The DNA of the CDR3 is TGTGCCAGCAGCTTGGACGGGCAGGGAAGAACTGAAGCTTTCTTT. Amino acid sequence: CASSLDGQGRTEAFF.

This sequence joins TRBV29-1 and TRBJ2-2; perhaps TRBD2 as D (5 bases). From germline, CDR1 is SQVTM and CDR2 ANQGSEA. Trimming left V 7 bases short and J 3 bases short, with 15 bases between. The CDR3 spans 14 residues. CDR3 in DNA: TGCAGCGCCCCCCTAAGGCGGGACACCGGGGAGCTGTTTTTT. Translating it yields CSAPLRRDTGELFF.

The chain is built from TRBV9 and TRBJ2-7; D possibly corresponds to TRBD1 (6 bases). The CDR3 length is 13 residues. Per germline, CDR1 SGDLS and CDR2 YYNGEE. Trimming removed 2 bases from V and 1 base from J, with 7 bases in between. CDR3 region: CASSVGHSYEQYF. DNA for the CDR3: TGTGCCAGCAGCGTGGGACATTCCTACGAGCAGTACTTC.